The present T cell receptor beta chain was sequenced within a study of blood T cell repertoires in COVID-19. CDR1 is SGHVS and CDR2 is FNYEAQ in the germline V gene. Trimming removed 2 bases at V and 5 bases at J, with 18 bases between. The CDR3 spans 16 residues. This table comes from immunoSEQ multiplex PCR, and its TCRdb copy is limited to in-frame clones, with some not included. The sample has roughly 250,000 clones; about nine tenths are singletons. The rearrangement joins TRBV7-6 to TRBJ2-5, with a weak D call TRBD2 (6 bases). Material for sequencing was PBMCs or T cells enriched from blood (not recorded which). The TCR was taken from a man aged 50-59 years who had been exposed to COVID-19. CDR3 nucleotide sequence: TGTGCCAGCAGCTTATTGACAGTGTCGGGAGAGGAGACCCAGTACTTC. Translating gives CASSLLTVSGEETQYF.